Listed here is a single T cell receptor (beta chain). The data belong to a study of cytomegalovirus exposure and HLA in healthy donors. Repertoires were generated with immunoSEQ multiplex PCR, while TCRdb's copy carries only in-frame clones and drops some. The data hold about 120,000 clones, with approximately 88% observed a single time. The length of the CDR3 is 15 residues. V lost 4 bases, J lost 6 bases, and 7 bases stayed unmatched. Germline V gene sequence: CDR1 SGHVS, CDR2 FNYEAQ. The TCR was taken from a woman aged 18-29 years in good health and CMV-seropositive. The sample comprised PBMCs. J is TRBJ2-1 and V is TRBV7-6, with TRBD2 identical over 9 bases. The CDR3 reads CASSYTSGYGNEQFF. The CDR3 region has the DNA TGTGCCAGCAGCTACACTAGCGGGTACGGCAATGAGCAGTTCTTC.